This TCR beta chain derives from a study of blood T cell repertoires in COVID-19. On the study more broadly: The study drew acute and convalescent COVID-19 samples from the United States, Italy and Spain. PBMCs, B-cell-depleted T cells, or T cells were the source of the cDNA or gDNA that made up the material.

In the original workflow: Estimation of nucleated cell counts relied on the amplification of reference gene primers. Repertoires were generated with immunoSEQ multiplex PCR, while TCRdb's copy carries only in-frame clones and drops some. The DNA was the basis for D and trimming; V, J and clone size are from that table. The repertoire holds a few hundred thousand clones, with around 82% as singletons. V dropped 8 bases and J dropped 4; count of bases not matched to a gene: 4. This CDR3 comprises 14 residues. The germline CDR1 and CDR2 sequences are SGHAT and FQNNGV. The source of this sequence is a woman aged 45-65 years with acute or convalescent COVID-19. Sequencing used peripheral blood. The chain has TRBV11-2 and TRBJ2-1; 11 bases match TRBD2. DNA for the CDR3: TGTGCCAGCTCCTTAGCGGGGGGGTACAATGAGCAGTTCTTC. This codes for CASSLAGGYNEQFF.